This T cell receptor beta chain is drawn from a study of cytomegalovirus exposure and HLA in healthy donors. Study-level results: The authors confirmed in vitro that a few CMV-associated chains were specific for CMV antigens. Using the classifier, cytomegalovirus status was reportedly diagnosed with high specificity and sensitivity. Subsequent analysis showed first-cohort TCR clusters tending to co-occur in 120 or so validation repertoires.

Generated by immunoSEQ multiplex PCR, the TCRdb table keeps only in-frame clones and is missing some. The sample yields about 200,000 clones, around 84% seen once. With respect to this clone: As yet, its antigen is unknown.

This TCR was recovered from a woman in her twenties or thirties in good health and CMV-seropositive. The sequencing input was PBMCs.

This CDR3 is CASSLTSGSNTGELFF. CDR3 in DNA: TGTGCCAGCAGCTTGACTAGCGGGTCGAACACCGGGGAGCTGTTTTTT. The V gene is TRBV7-8, the J gene TRBJ2-2; 10 positions agree with TRBD2. Germline CDR1 reads SGHVS; CDR2 reads FQNEAQ. The junction had 1 base not matched to a gene; V was cut back by 3 bases and J by 0 bases. The CDR3 sequence is 16 residues long.